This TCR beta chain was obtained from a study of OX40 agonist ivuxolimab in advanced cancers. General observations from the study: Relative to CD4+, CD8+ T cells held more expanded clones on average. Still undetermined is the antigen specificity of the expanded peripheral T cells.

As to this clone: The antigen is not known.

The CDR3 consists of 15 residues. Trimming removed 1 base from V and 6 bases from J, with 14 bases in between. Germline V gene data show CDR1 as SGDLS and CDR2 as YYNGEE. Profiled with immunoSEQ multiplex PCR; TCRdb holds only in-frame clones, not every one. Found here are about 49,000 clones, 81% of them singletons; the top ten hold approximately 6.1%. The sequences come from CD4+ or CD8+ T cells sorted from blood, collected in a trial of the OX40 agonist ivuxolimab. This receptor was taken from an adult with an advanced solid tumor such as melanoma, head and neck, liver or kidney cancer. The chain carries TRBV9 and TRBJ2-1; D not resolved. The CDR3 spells CASSVIGGRSNEQFF. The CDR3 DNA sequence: TGTGCCAGCAGCGTAATTGGTGGTAGGAGCAATGAGCAGTTCTTC.